The rows below give T cell receptor beta chains drawn from one sample of a study of blood T cells in healthy people across ages. MiXCR was run by TCRdb on the 5' RACE reads, yielding one entry per CDR3 protein. This repertoire shows 1.5 million to 2 million distinct CDR3 sequences, 28% found once; its top ten account for roughly 8%. Material for sequencing was blood. These receptors came from a woman in her twenties or thirties in good health. The CDR3 runs from the conserved cysteine through the conserved F or W. D genes are given only for firm matches. A clone size is listed for some rows: how often the clone was seen (once, few, many), or a class if it is expanded.

V	J	size	D	CDR3	DNA
TRBV29-1	TRBJ2-1	many	.	CSAETPYEQFF	TGCAGCGCCGAGACACCCTACGAGCAGTTCTTC
TRBV6-5	TRBJ2-7	many	.	CASSRMGEQYF	TGTGCCAGCAGTAGAATGGGGGAGCAGTACTTC
TRBV5-1	TRBJ2-7	many	.	CASSFGQSGYEQYF	TGCGCCAGCAGCTTCGGACAGTCGGGGTACGAGCAGTACTTC
TRBV5-1	TRBJ2-5	many	TRBD1	CASSSGQGGETQYF	TGTGCCAGCAGTTCCGGACAGGGAGGAGAGACCCAGTACTTC
TRBV29-1	TRBJ2-3	few	TRBD1	CSVRGQGVTDTQYF	TGCAGCGTACGGGGACAGGGGGTAACAGATACGCAGTATTTT
TRBV15	TRBJ2-7	few	.	CATSRDYPSRRTYEQYF	TGTGCCACCAGCAGAGATTACCCATCGCGGCGTACCTACGAGCAGTACTTC
TRBV29-1	TRBJ2-1	many	TRBD1	CSVRQGAINEQFF	TGCAGCGTTAGACAGGGGGCCATCAATGAGCAGTTCTTC
TRBV5-1	TRBJ1-2	.	.	CASSWAGTGHGYTF	TGCGCCAGCAGCTGGGCCGGGACCGGGCATGGCTACACCTTC
TRBV5-5	TRBJ2-3	.	.	CASSLLPRADTQYF	TGTGCCAGCAGCTTGTTACCCCGGGCGGATACGCAGTATTTT
TRBV7-2	TRBJ1-5	.	.	CTSSLSLGQPQHF	TGTACCAGCAGCTTATCTCTGGGGCAGCCCCAGCATTTT
TRBV12-5	TRBJ2-3	.	.	CASGLSTGNTQYF	TGTGCTAGTGGTTTGTCCACCGGGAATACGCAGTATTTT
TRBV11-2	TRBJ1-2	many	.	CASSLLQDGYTF	TGTGCCAGCAGCTTGCTACAGGATGGCTACACCTTC
TRBV5-1	TRBJ2-3	.	.	CASSPARATDTQYF	TGCGCCAGCAGCCCTGCGAGAGCCACAGATACGCAGTATTTT
TRBV2	TRBJ2-7	.	.	CAGRGPDTTAYEQYF	TGTGCCGGCAGGGGCCCAGACACAACCGCCTACGAGCAGTACTTC
TRBV24-1	TRBJ2-1	.	TRBD1	CATSDPGQGPYNEQSF	TGTGCCACCAGTGATCCCGGACAGGGGCCCTACAATGAGCAGTCCTTC
TRBV25-1	TRBJ1-2	few	.	CASSESSRWAPGGGYTF	TGTGCCAGCAGTGAATCGAGCAGGTGGGCCCCTGGGGGTGGCTACACCTTC
TRBV7-9	TRBJ2-7	.	.	CASSYQGHEQYF	TGTGCCAGCAGTTACCAGGGCCACGAGCAGTACTTC
TRBV12-3/TRBV12-4	TRBJ2-1	few	TRBD2	CASSLSGASGMGNEQFF	TGTGCCAGCAGTTTAAGTGGGGCTAGCGGGATGGGGAATGAGCAGTTCTTC
TRBV9	TRBJ1-1	.	.	CASNSHYNAEAFF	TGTGCCAGCAACTCTCATTATAACGCTGAAGCTTTCTTT
TRBV5-1	TRBJ2-3	.	.	CASSLIRAPDTQYF	TGCGCCAGCAGCTTGATTCGTGCGCCAGATACGCAGTATTTT
TRBV9	TRBJ1-1	.	.	CASSFTTATEAFF	TGTGCCAGCAGCTTTACGACAGCGACTGAAGCTTTCTTT
TRBV27	TRBJ2-5	.	.	CASTLKTQYF	TGTGCCAGCACGCTCAAGACCCAGTACTTC
TRBV7-9	TRBJ1-5	few	.	CASSLGSVQREPQHF	TGTGCCAGCAGCTTAGGATCGGTACAACGGGAACCCCAGCATTTT
TRBV28	TRBJ1-2	few	TRBD1	CASKGPSGGRYGYTF	TGTGCCAGCAAAGGCCCTTCAGGGGGCCGTTATGGCTACACCTTC
TRBV4-1	TRBJ2-5	many	.	CASSGPGSKETQYF	TGCGCCAGCAGCGGACCGGGATCGAAGGAGACCCAGTACTTC